Only one count was recorded for the clone carrying this T cell receptor beta chain. The TCR beta CDR3 regions underwent amplification using RNA transcripts as the source. During a first-round RT-PCR of the TCR CDR3, the HTBI primer set was used. A single record per CDR3 protein comes from TCRdb applying MiXCR to the multiplex PCR reads. The table includes 240,000 or so distinct CDR3 sequences, about 15% detected once. This sample is part of a study of T cells in Graves' hyperthyroidism and ophthalmopathy. This CDR3 region has 14 residues. V lost 8 bases to trimming and J lost 3 bases, with 14 bases between them. Germline-derived CDR1 and CDR2 are MNHEY and SMNVEV (reference sequence).

This chain connects TRBV27 to TRBJ1-5, with D perhaps matching TRBD1 (5 bases). Source material: blood. This clonotype originated in a woman aged 18-29 years with Graves' ophthalmopathy. The CDR3 DNA sequence: TGTGCCAGCGGGGGGGGGAATCACAATCAGCCCCAGCATTTT. It is translated as CASGGGNHNQPQHF.